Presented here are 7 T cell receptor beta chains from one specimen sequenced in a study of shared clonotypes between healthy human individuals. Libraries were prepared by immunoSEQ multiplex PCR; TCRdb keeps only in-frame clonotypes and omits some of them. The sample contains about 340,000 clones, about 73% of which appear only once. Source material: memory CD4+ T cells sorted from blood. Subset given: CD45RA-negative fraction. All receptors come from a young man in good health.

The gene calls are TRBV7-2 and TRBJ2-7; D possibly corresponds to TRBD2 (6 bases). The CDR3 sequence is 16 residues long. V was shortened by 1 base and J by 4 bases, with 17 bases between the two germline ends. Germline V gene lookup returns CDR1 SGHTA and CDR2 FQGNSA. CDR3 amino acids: CASSLEGGPAGYEQYF. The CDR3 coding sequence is TGTGCCAGCAGCTTAGAAGGAGGGCCCGCGGGATACGAGCAGTACTTC.

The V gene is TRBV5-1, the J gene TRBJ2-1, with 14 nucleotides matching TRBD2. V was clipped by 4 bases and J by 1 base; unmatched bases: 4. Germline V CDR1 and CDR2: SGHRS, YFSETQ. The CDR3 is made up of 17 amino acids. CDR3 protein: CASSPGTSGSSYNEQFF. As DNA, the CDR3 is TGCGCCAGCAGCCCGGGGACTAGCGGGAGTTCCTACAATGAGCAGTTCTTC.

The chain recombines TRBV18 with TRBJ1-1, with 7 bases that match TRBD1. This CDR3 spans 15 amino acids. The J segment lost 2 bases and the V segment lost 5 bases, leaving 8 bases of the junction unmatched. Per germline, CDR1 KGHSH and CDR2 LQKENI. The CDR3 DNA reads TGTGCCAGCTCAAATAGACAGGGATTAAACACTGAAGCTTTCTTT. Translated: CASSNRQGLNTEAFF.

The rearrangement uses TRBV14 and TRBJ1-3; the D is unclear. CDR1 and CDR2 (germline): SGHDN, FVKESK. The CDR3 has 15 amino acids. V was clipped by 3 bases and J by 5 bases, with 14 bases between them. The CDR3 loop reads CASSHHTMIRNTIYF. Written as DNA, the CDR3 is TGTGCCAGCAGCCACCACACCATGATTAGAAACACCATATATTTT.

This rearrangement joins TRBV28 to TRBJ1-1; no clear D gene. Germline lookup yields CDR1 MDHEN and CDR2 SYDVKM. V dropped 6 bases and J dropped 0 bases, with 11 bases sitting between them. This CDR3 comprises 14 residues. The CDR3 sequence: CASSPPHLNTEAFF. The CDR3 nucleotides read TGTGCCAGCAGCCCTCCACATCTGAACACTGAAGCTTTCTTT.

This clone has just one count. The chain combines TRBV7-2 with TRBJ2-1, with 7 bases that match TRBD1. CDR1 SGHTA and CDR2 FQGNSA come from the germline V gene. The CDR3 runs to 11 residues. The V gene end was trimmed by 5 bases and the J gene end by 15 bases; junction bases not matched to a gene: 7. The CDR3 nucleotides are TGTGCCAGCAGCCCCGACAGGGTCCGGTTCTTC. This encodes CASSPDRVRFF.

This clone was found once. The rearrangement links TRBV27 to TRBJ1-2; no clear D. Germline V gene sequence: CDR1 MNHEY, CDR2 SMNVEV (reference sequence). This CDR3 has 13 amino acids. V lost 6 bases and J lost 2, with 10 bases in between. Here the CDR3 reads CASSVARNYGYTF. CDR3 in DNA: TGTGCCAGCAGCGTCGCCCGGAACTATGGCTACACCTTC.